The entry below gives a single T cell receptor (beta chain) sequence along with its context. As yet, its antigen is unknown. One end of the junction is discordant with germline, which a read error may explain. This CDR3 spans 14 amino acids. Germline-derived CDR1 and CDR2 are SSHAT and FNYEAQ (reference sequence). The data originate from a study of metastatic and nonmetastatic thyroid tumors. Study as a whole: Comparison of repertoires was carried out across blood and tumor or nodule tissue from malignant and benign thyroid patients.

Study-wide points: Reports indicated that malignant thyroid tumors showed significantly higher TCR beta diversity than benign nodules did, in blood and tumor.

TCRdb reanalyzed the PCR reads via MiXCR. The data hold over 15,000 clones, with 25% to 35% observed a single time. No treatment of any kind had been given to any patient before thyroid surgery. V gene TRBV7-7 combines with J gene TRBJ2-3; 9 nucleotides align to TRBD2. The receptor was derived from a female donor with papillary thyroid cancer or a benign thyroid nodule (not recorded which). Some clones in this sample may be carry-over from other donors' samples. The sequencing sample was made of tumor tissue. CDR3 residues: CASSQGLAADTQYF. CDR3 coding DNA: TGTGCTAGCAGCCAGGGACTAGCTGCAGATACGCAGTATTTT.